This T cell receptor beta chain was identified during a study of T cells in Graves' hyperthyroidism and ophthalmopathy. Study summary: Peripheral blood collection took place at initial diagnosis, before any treatment.

The CDR3 is 13 amino acids. Germline CDR1 SGHAT, CDR2 FQNNGV. This clonotype was counted many times. The antigen is not known. The junction and the germline gene differ at one end; a read error may be behind it. The source material, RNA transcripts, was used to amplify TCR beta CDR3 regions. Initially, a first-round RT-PCR of the TCR CDR3 employed the HTBI primer set. TCRdb re-called the multiplex PCR reads with MiXCR, one entry per CDR3 protein. The sample has over 200,000 distinct CDR3 sequences, about 15% seen once. Patients aged 18 to 65 with hyperthyroidism were newly diagnosed, with duration under 2 months. The authors obtained PBMCs from 10 ml of fresh peripheral blood. Study findings and constraints: Model output signaled ophthalmopathy a median approximately six months ahead of onset.

V is TRBV11-2 and J is TRBJ2-5, with 10 bases fitting TRBD2. Input material: blood. This clonotype originated in a woman aged 40 to 50 with Graves' hyperthyroidism that later progressed to Graves' ophthalmopathy. DNA of the CDR3: TGTGCCAGCAGCCTTAGCGGGAGGCCCTCCATTAACTTC. This encodes CASSLSGRPSINF.